These 27 T cell receptor beta chains originate from one sample sequenced in a study of blood T cell repertoires in COVID-19 (dated by TCRdb to about 2020). Receptors were amplified or captured by the immunoSEQ multiplex PCR assay. The source is immuneACCESS, and TCRdb retained only in-frame sequences with V and J called. Part of the clones is not carried over; for the studies checked, unresolved V genes explain less than half of this, and the remainder is unexplained. In this sample the table shows around 450,000 clones, around 91% of which occur a single time. The biggest ten clones account for about 0.63% of the sample. The sample taken for sequencing was PBMCs or T cells enriched from blood (not recorded which). The receptors derive from a man between 18 and 35 years old who had recovered from COVID-19.

The genes are TRBV5-6 and TRBJ1-4, with D unresolved. Germline CDR1 SGHDT, CDR2 YYEEEE. V was clipped by 2 bases and J by 6 bases, with 17 bases between them. CDR3 length: 16 amino acids. In DNA, the CDR3 is TGTGCCAGCAGCTTAGCGGATGAGAACTACGATGAAAAACTGTTTTTT. Residues: CASSLADENYDEKLFF.

This CDR3 reads CASSIATSGRTDTQYF. As DNA, the CDR3 is TGTGCCAGCAGTATCGCGACTAGCGGGAGAACAGATACGCAGTATTTT. This sequence joins TRBV28 and TRBJ2-3; TRBD2 aligns across 12 bases. The CDR3 runs to 16 residues. Germline assignment: CDR1 MDHEN and CDR2 SYDVKM. The J segment lost 3 bases and the V segment lost 5 bases, leaving 6 bases of the junction unmatched.

The genes are TRBV9 and TRBJ1-2; TRBD1 matches at 7 bases. J gave up 4 bases and V 4 bases, and 10 bases lay outside the gene matches. Germline V lookup: CDR1 SGDLS, CDR2 YYNGEE. The CDR3 loop spans 15 amino acids. The CDR3 DNA is TGTGCCAGCAGCAGCCTCAACGACAGGGTCTATGGCTACACCTTC. Translation gives CASSSLNDRVYGYTF.

This clone appeared once. The chain joins TRBV9 to TRBJ1-6, with 10 nucleotides matching TRBD1. V dropped 3 bases and J dropped 1; count of bases not matched to a gene: 7. Germline CDR1 is SGDLS and CDR2 is YYNGEE. This CDR3 spans 18 amino acids. CDR3 protein: CASSGRDRGPSYNSPLHF. The CDR3 nucleotides are TGTGCCAGCAGCGGCCGGGACAGGGGTCCTTCCTATAATTCACCCCTCCACTTT.

V gene TRBV29-1 combines with J gene TRBJ2-1; TRBD2 matches 16 bases. Germline loops: CDR1 SQVTM, CDR2 ANQGSEA. The length of the CDR3 is 16 residues. V dropped 7 bases and J dropped 4; count of bases not matched to a gene: 7. DNA of the CDR3: TGCAGCGCCACCGGGACTAGCGGGGGGGGGTACAATGAGCAGTTCTTC. Amino acids: CSATGTSGGGYNEQFF.

The chain uses TRBV30 and TRBJ2-1; D gene uncertain. Per germline, CDR1 GTSNPN and CDR2 SVGIG (reference sequence). Trimming took off 4 bases at V and 5 bases at J, with 15 bases between the two ends. This CDR3 is 14 amino acids long. This chain's CDR3 is CAWNVANDNNEQFF. The CDR3 region has the DNA TGTGCCTGGAACGTCGCGAATGACAACAATGAGCAGTTCTTC.

The chain carries TRBV5-1 and TRBJ2-1, with D hard to call. Germline values: CDR1 SGHRS, CDR2 YFSETQ. V lost 1 base and J lost 8, with 4 bases in between. CDR3 size: 11 residues. CDR3 protein: CASSLSYEQFF. In DNA, the CDR3 is TGCGCCAGCAGCTTGAGCTATGAGCAGTTCTTC.

This chain connects TRBV7-2 to TRBJ1-5; 7 positions match TRBD1. V lost 6 bases to trimming and J lost 5 bases; unmatched junction nucleotides: 10. The CDR3 is 15 residues long. Germline CDR1 reads SGHTA; CDR2 reads FQGNSA. The CDR3 reads CASSSDRAPYQPQHF. The DNA of the CDR3 is TGTGCCAGCAGTTCTGACAGGGCCCCCTATCAGCCCCAGCATTTT.

CDR3 residues: CASSLGLGGSYEQYF. For the CDR3, the DNA is TGTGCCAGCAGTTTAGGGTTGGGCGGGAGTTACGAGCAGTACTTC. The V and J genes are TRBV28 and TRBJ2-7; 7 bases agree with TRBD2. The CDR3 is made up of 15 amino acids. Unmatched junction bases numbered 8, after V lost 2 bases and J lost 4 bases. Germline V gene sequence: CDR1 MDHEN, CDR2 SYDVKM.

The rearrangement joins TRBV19 to TRBJ2-7; a possible D gene is TRBD1 (6 bases). V was pared by 7 bases and J by 0 bases, with 13 bases between. This CDR3 comprises 14 residues. Looked up from germline, CDR1 is LNHDA and CDR2 is SQIVND (reference sequence). The CDR3 bases are TGTGCCAGTACCCTAACAGGGAGCTCCTACGAGCAGTACTTC. This translates into CASTLTGSSYEQYF.

The chain links TRBV20-1 to TRBJ1-1; 8 bases are shared with TRBD1. J lost 6 bases, V lost 5 bases, and 11 bases had no gene match. The CDR3 length is 14 residues. The V gene's germline CDR1 is DFQATT and CDR2 SNEGSKA (reference sequence). DNA of the CDR3: TGCAGTGCTGGTGACAGGGGTTTAAACGCTGAAGCTTTCTTT. Translated: CSAGDRGLNAEAFF.

The chain carries TRBV11-3 and TRBJ2-7; 10 bases match TRBD2. After removal of 2 bases from V and 4 bases from J, the junction contained 5 bases not matched to a gene. CDR3 length: 15 amino acids. Germline assignment: CDR1 SGHNT and CDR2 YENEEA. CDR3 in amino acids: CASSLSSGGGYEQYF. The CDR3 coding sequence is TGTGCCAGCAGCTTATCAAGCGGGGGGGGATACGAGCAGTACTTC.

V gene TRBV6-5 combines with J gene TRBJ1-4; D is perhaps TRBD1 (6 bases). Germline CDR1 and CDR2: MNHEY and SVGAGI. The V gene lost 11 bases and the J gene lost 0 bases, with 16 bases spanning the gap. This CDR3 contains 15 residues. The CDR3 spells CASRIGGATNEKLFF. The CDR3 DNA reads TGTGCCTCCCGGATAGGGGGAGCAACTAATGAAAAACTGTTTTTT.

The V gene is TRBV15, the J gene TRBJ1-5; 9 nucleotides agree with TRBD1. The CDR3 contains 15 residues. The germline V gene has CDR1 LNHNV and CDR2 YYDKDF (reference sequence). J gave up 6 bases and V 3 bases, and 6 bases lay outside the gene matches. CDR3 in DNA: TGTGCCACCAGCAGGACAGGGGGACAAGGTCAGCCCCAGCATTTT. Translating it yields CATSRTGGQGQPQHF. Full variable domain (outside the CDR3, taken from reference TRBV15 and TRBJ1-5): DAMVIQNPRYQVTQFGKPVTLSCSQTLNHNVMYWYQQKSSQAPKLLFHYYDKDFNNEADTPDNFQSRRPNTSFCFLDIRSPGLGDTAMYLCATSRTGGQGQPQHFGDGTRLSIL.

The CDR3 protein is CASSLDSGPEQFF. For the CDR3, the DNA is TGCGCCAGCAGCCTTGATAGCGGTCCTGAGCAGTTCTTC. J is TRBJ2-1 and V is TRBV5-1, with TRBD2 as a possible D gene (6 bases). V lost 4 bases and J lost 9, with 14 bases in between. This CDR3 comprises 13 residues. In germline, CDR1 is SGHRS, CDR2 YFSETQ.

DNA of the CDR3: TGCGCCAGCAGCTTGGGACAGGGGGCGAGGGGCTACACCTTC. As protein: CASSLGQGARGYTF. The chain uses TRBV5-1 and TRBJ1-2; 10 nucleotides agree with TRBD1. The ends lost 0 bases at V and 8 bases at J; junction bases unmatched: 4. The CDR3 spans 14 residues. Looked up from germline, CDR1 is SGHRS and CDR2 is YFSETQ. Together with reference TRBV5-1 and TRBJ1-2, the CDR3 gives the full variable domain: KAGVTQTPRYLIKTRGQQVTLSCSPISGHRSVSWYQQTPGQGLQFLFEYFSETQRNKGNFPGRFSGRQFSNSRSEMNVSTLELGDSALYLCASSLGQGARGYTFGSGTRLTVV.

This rearrangement joins TRBV2 to TRBJ2-7, with TRBD2 as a possible D gene (5 bases). The CDR3 runs 12 residues. Trimming removed 6 bases at V and 4 bases at J, with 10 bases between. From germline, CDR1 is SNHLY and CDR2 FYNNEI. CDR3 DNA: TGTGCCAGCAGGACCACTAGTTACGAGCAGTACTTC. Encoded protein: CASRTTSYEQYF.

This sequence joins TRBV28 and TRBJ1-5; TRBD1 matches 7 bases. CDR1 MDHEN and CDR2 SYDVKM come from the germline V gene. CDR3 length: 15 residues. The V and J ends lost 8 bases and 0 bases, in that order; junction bases with no gene match: 7. The chain's CDR3 is CASGQVGYSNQPQHF. DNA for the CDR3: TGTGCCAGCGGACAGGTGGGGTATAGCAATCAGCCCCAGCATTTT.

The chain joins TRBV7-9 to TRBJ1-6; 7 positions match TRBD1. CDR1 SEHNR and CDR2 FQNEAQ come from the germline V gene (reference sequence). The trim removed 8 bases at V and 0 bases at J, leaving 7 bases unmatched. CDR3 length: 16 residues. Here the CDR3 reads CASGTDKRSYNSPLHF. DNA of the CDR3: TGTGCCAGCGGGACAGACAAACGCTCCTATAATTCACCCCTCCACTTT.

V and J are TRBV7-8 and TRBJ2-5; D not certain. Germline assignment: CDR1 SGHVS and CDR2 FQNEAQ. V was trimmed by 5 bases and J by 5 bases, leaving 6 bases between them. This CDR3 spans 11 amino acids. CDR3 region: CASSHGETQYF. The CDR3 region has the DNA TGTGCCAGCAGCCACGGGGAGACCCAGTACTTC.

The V call is TRBV28, the J call TRBJ2-7; possible D gene TRBD2, 6 bases. CDR3 length equals 14 residues. Germline CDR1 MDHEN, CDR2 SYDVKM. V shed 2 bases and J shed 2 bases, with 10 bases lying between them. The DNA of the CDR3 is TGTGCCAGCAGTTTACTAGCGATAACCTACGAGCAGTACTTC. This gives the protein CASSLLAITYEQYF.

V usage is TRBV30 and J usage is TRBJ1-5, with D hard to call. The CDR3 runs 13 residues. V was pared by 2 bases and J by 1 base, with 6 bases between. Germline V lookup: CDR1 GTSNPN, CDR2 SVGIG (reference sequence). The CDR3 sequence: CAWSSRSNQPQHF. CDR3 nucleotides: TGTGCCTGGAGTTCACGGAGCAATCAGCCCCAGCATTTT. Complete variable domain (other parts from reference TRBV30 and TRBJ1-5): SQTIHQWPATLVQPVGSPLSLECTVEGTSNPNLYWYRQAAGRGLQLLFYSVGIGQISSEVPQNLSASRPQDRQFILSSKKLLLSDSGFYLCAWSSRSNQPQHFGDGTRLSIL.

This chain links TRBV6-2 or TRBV6-3 with TRBJ2-5; 13 bases align to TRBD2. V lost 6 bases and J lost 2; bases outside the gene matches: 18. The CDR3 loop spans 20 amino acids. Per the germline V gene, CDR1 is MNHEY and CDR2 is SVGEGT. The CDR3 sequence is CASSPRAGLAGVMRQETQYF. The CDR3, as DNA: TGTGCCAGCAGCCCCCGCGCAGGACTAGCGGGAGTGATGAGGCAAGAGACCCAGTACTTC.

J is TRBJ2-7 and V is TRBV4-1; D uncertain. Trimming removed 1 base at V and 6 bases at J, with 10 bases between. The CDR3 is 13 residues long. Germline V gene lookup returns CDR1 MGHRA and CDR2 YSYEKL. CDR3 in amino acids: CASSQVLLFEQYF. The CDR3 DNA reads TGCGCCAGCAGCCAAGTTCTTCTTTTCGAGCAGTACTTC.

The rearrangement joins TRBV2 to TRBJ2-2; 7 bases agree with TRBD1. Losses at the gene ends were 10 bases for V and 0 bases for J; bases not matched to a gene: 8. The CDR3 length is 15 residues. CDR1 is SNHLY, CDR2 FYNNEI, per germline. The CDR3 DNA reads as TGTGCCACATGGGACAGCGCCTCGAACACCGGGGAGCTGTTTTTT. It specifies CATWDSASNTGELFF.

The chain uses TRBV29-1 and TRBJ2-5, with TRBD2 matching 7 bases. The CDR3 covers 12 residues. Losses at the gene ends were 6 bases for V and 5 bases for J; bases not matched to a gene: 6. CDR1 and CDR2 from the germline V gene are SQVTM and ANQGSEA. The CDR3 nucleotides read TGCAGCGTCCGCGGGAGCGGCGAGACCCAGTACTTC. Amino acid sequence: CSVRGSGETQYF.

This chain connects TRBV4-1 to TRBJ1-6, with D unresolved. The germline V gene has CDR1 MGHRA and CDR2 YSYEKL. The CDR3 spans 14 residues. V was clipped by 4 bases and J by 7 bases, with 11 bases between them. The CDR3 loop is CASSPRVGNSPLHF. CDR3 nucleotide sequence: TGCGCCAGCAGCCCGCGGGTCGGGAATTCACCCCTCCACTTT.